The 22 T cell receptor beta chains below were found in one sample sequenced in a study of T-cell memory formation after mild COVID-19. TCRdb itself ran the 5' RACE reads through MiXCR, one entry per CDR3 protein. The sample records 200,000 to 300,000 distinct CDR3 sequences, over 15% being singletons. Sequenced material: PBMCs or a T cell subset sorted from them (not recorded which). The receptors were sampled from a man aged 18-30 years who had mild COVID-19 (a few samples of this study predate the infection). Cell type and time point are not known.

This clonotype occurred a few times. The chain uses TRBV5-1 and TRBJ2-3; maybe TRBD1 (6 bases). Germline CDR1 SGHRS, CDR2 YFSETQ. The germline V and J ends were trimmed by 4 bases and 11 bases, with 20 bases remaining between them. CDR3 length: 14 residues. The CDR3 sequence: CASSEGESLRKQYF. The CDR3 region has the DNA TGCGCCAGCAGCGAGGGGGAATCGCTGCGGAAGCAGTATTTT.

This clonotype was observed a few times. This chain uses TRBV11-2 with TRBJ2-7; 9 nucleotides align to TRBD1. The CDR3 is made up of 14 amino acids. With 5 bases clipped from V and 4 bases from J, the junction kept 6 bases outside the gene matches. Germline CDR1 reads SGHAT; CDR2 reads FQNNGV. The CDR3 is CASSAPTGGYEQYF. As DNA, the CDR3 is TGTGCCAGCAGCGCCCCGACAGGGGGGTACGAGCAGTACTTC.

This clonotype was detected only a few times. The rearrangement links TRBV12-3 or TRBV12-4 to TRBJ2-2, with TRBD1 as a possible D gene (6 bases). This CDR3 comprises 13 residues. Between the trimmed V and J ends, which lost 8 bases and 7 bases, there was a span of 14 bases. The CDR3 coding sequence is TGTGCCAGCGACCGACAGGAGGTCGGGGAGCTGTTTTTT. Its protein product is CASDRQEVGELFF.

In its sample, this clonotype was seen many times. V and J are TRBV19 and TRBJ2-5, with no clear D. The V end lost 5 bases, the J end lost 5 bases, and 12 bases lay between the germline ends. CDR1 is LNHDA, CDR2 SQIVND, per germline (reference sequence). This CDR3 is built from 13 residues. The CDR3 DNA reads as TGTGCCAGTAGTCCTAGAGGCCCTGAGACCCAGTACTTC. Translation: CASSPRGPETQYF.

The CDR3 region has the DNA TGTGCCAGTAGGGACCGGACCCGGGGGTACAATGAGCAGTTCTTC. Residues: CASRDRTRGYNEQFF. The V gene is TRBV19, the J gene TRBJ2-1, with D perhaps TRBD2 (6 bases). Trimming shortened V by 6 bases and J by 4 bases, and 16 bases separated the two germline ends. This CDR3 comprises 15 residues. The germline V gene encodes CDR1 LNHDA and CDR2 SQIVND (reference sequence).

The CDR3 sequence: CASSLRQGQETQYF. CDR3 nucleotide sequence: TGTGCCAGCAGCTTACGACAGGGCCAAGAGACCCAGTACTTC. The chain couples TRBV7-2 to TRBJ2-5; 7 positions agree with TRBD1. The CDR3 has 14 residues. Germline V gives CDR1 SGHTA, CDR2 FQGNSA. Trimming removed 2 bases from V and 1 base from J; junction bases left unmatched: 1.

The CDR3 here is CSASKVVGAQEQYF. The CDR3 region has the DNA TGCAGTGCTAGTAAGGTGGTGGGGGCACAGGAGCAGTACTTC. The chain employs TRBV20-1 and TRBJ2-7, with D tentatively TRBD1 (6 bases). Per germline, CDR1 DFQATT and CDR2 SNEGSKA (reference sequence). Deletions cut 3 bases from V and 7 bases from J, with 19 bases between. The CDR3 covers 14 residues.

This sequence joins TRBV15 and TRBJ1-4, with D possibly being TRBD1 (5 bases). CDR3 size: 16 residues. The V end was cut by 0 bases, the J end by 7 bases, with 15 bases between. The V gene's germline CDR1 is LNHNV and CDR2 YYDKDF (reference sequence). In DNA, the CDR3 is TGTGCCACCAGCAGAGATCCCACAGGTGGGGCTGAAAAACTGTTTTTT. The encoded protein is CATSRDPTGGAEKLFF.

This clonotype was counted only a few times. The chain is built from TRBV7-9 and TRBJ2-7, with D perhaps given as TRBD1 or TRBD2 (6 bases each). V shed 2 bases and J shed 6 bases, with 14 bases lying between them. This CDR3 is 14 amino acids long. CDR1 and CDR2 (germline): SEHNR, FQNEAQ (reference sequence). The CDR3 here is CASSLIGGGTEQYV. In DNA form, the CDR3 reads TGTGCCAGCAGCTTAATCGGAGGGGGTACCGAGCAGTACGTC.

A few counts support this clonotype. V gene TRBV18 combines with J gene TRBJ2-2; either TRBD1 or TRBD2 may fit D (5 bases each). The germline V gene has CDR1 KGHSH and CDR2 LQKENI. The CDR3 runs to 12 residues. The V end was cut by 6 bases, the J end by 6 bases, with 8 bases between. The CDR3 DNA reads as TGTGCCAGCTCTCGGGGCTCCGGGGAGCTGTTTTTT. Residues: CASSRGSGELFF. Combining the CDR3 with reference TRBV18 and TRBJ2-2 gives the whole variable domain NAGVMQNPRHLVRRRGQEARLRCSPMKGHSHVYWYRQLPEEGLKFMVYLQKENIIDESGMPKERFSAEFPKEGPSILRIQQVVRGDSAAYFCASSRGSGELFFGEGSRLTVL.

This clonotype was counted a few times. The CDR3: CASSLDWGLDAFF. CDR3 in DNA: TGCGCCAGCAGCTTGGATTGGGGGCTCGATGCTTTCTTT. The rearrangement links TRBV5-1 to TRBJ1-1, with D possibly TRBD1 on 6 matching bases. Germline V lookup: CDR1 SGHRS, CDR2 YFSETQ. V shed 0 bases and J shed 11 bases, with 14 bases lying between them. The CDR3 has 13 amino acids. Together with reference TRBV5-1 and TRBJ1-1, the CDR3 gives the full variable domain: KAGVTQTPRYLIKTRGQQVTLSCSPISGHRSVSWYQQTPGQGLQFLFEYFSETQRNKGNFPGRFSGRQFSNSRSEMNVSTLELGDSALYLCASSLDWGLDAFFGQGTRLTVV.

In its sample, this clonotype was seen a few times. This chain uses TRBV5-5 with TRBJ2-7; tentatively, D is TRBD2 (6 bases). Germline V gene sequence: CDR1 SGHKS, CDR2 YYEKEE (reference sequence). This CDR3 spans 14 amino acids. V lost 6 bases to trimming and J lost 2 bases, with 15 bases between them. The CDR3 DNA reads as TGTGCCAGCACTAGCACTGGGGGGACCTACGAGCAGTACTTC. Translation: CASTSTGGTYEQYF.

This clonotype was detected only a few times. The genes are TRBV7-9 and TRBJ2-7; TRBD1 agrees at 7 bases. CDR3 length: 14 amino acids. CDR1 and CDR2 from the germline V gene are SEHNR and FQNEAQ (reference sequence). The J segment lost 6 bases and the V segment lost 3 bases, leaving 8 bases of the junction unmatched. CDR3 amino acids: CASSLEGGRGEQYV. In DNA form, the CDR3 reads TGTGCCAGCAGCTTGGAAGGGGGCCGGGGCGAGCAGTACGTC.

This chain links TRBV20-1 with TRBJ2-1; D assignment may be TRBD1 or TRBD2 (5 bases each). The CDR3 loop spans 12 amino acids. Germline V gene data show CDR1 as DFQATT and CDR2 as SNEGSKA (reference sequence). Trimming removed 6 bases at V and 12 bases at J, with 18 bases between. The CDR3 nucleotides are TGCAGTGCGCCGGGACCACCCCCAGGGCAGTTCTTC. Residues: CSAPGPPPGQFF.

The rearrangement joins TRBV6-2 or TRBV6-3 to TRBJ2-1, with D perhaps TRBD2 (5 bases). Germline CDR1 reads MNHEY; CDR2 reads SVGEGT. V was cut by 0 bases and J by 4 bases, with 7 bases left in between. This CDR3 region has 14 residues. The CDR3 sequence: CASSYSKRYNEQFF. CDR3 bases: TGTGCCAGCAGTTACTCGAAGCGGTACAATGAGCAGTTCTTC.

In its sample, this clonotype was seen a few times. J is TRBJ2-3 and V is TRBV7-6; 16 bases are shared with TRBD2. Per germline, CDR1 SGHVS and CDR2 FNYEAQ. CDR3 length: 17 amino acids. With V trimmed by 5 bases and J by 8 bases, 10 bases remained unmatched. The CDR3: CASSPPGLAGGRGTQYF. CDR3 nucleotides: TGTGCCAGCAGCCCACCGGGACTAGCGGGGGGGCGAGGTACGCAGTATTTT.

The sample holds a few counts of this clonotype. J is TRBJ2-3 and V is TRBV7-9; D call uncertain. CDR3 size: 13 residues. V was shortened by 6 bases and J by 5 bases, with 12 bases between the two germline ends. Germline CDR1 reads SEHNR; CDR2 reads FQNEAQ (reference sequence). CDR3 amino acids: CASRAPALDTQYF. The CDR3 nucleotides are TGTGCCAGCAGGGCCCCCGCCCTAGATACGCAGTATTTT.

This clonotype has at least ten counts. This chain joins TRBV20-1 and TRBJ2-3; 7 nucleotides match TRBD2. J gave up 2 bases and V 3 bases, and 11 bases lay outside the gene matches. The germline gives CDR1 DFQATT, CDR2 SNEGSKA (reference sequence). The CDR3 consists of 16 residues. The CDR3 here is CSASTAGDLDTDTQYF. In DNA form, the CDR3 reads TGCAGTGCTAGTACGGCGGGGGACTTGGACACAGATACGCAGTATTTT.

In this sample, this clonotype turned up a few times. This rearrangement joins TRBV3-1 to TRBJ2-2, with D perhaps given as TRBD1 or TRBD2 (6 bases each). Deletions cut 4 bases from V and 5 bases from J, with 14 bases between. The CDR3 extends over 15 amino acids. The germline V gene encodes CDR1 LGHDT and CDR2 YNNKEL (reference sequence). CDR3 amino acids: CASSLGGPGTGELFF. The DNA for the CDR3 is TGTGCCAGCAGCCTAGGGGGGCCTGGGACCGGGGAGCTGTTTTTT.

The sample holds a few counts of this clonotype. This rearrangement joins TRBV28 to TRBJ2-1; a weak D match, TRBD2 (5 bases). This CDR3 has 15 amino acids. CDR1 is MDHEN and CDR2 is SYDVKM in the germline V gene. Trimming removed 3 bases from V and 5 bases from J, with 14 bases in between. The CDR3 region has the DNA TGTGCCAGCAGTTTCAGTAGCGTCTTCAACAATGAGCAGTTCTTC. Translating gives CASSFSSVFNNEQFF.

CDR3 sequence: CASSNRDREGEQYF. The CDR3 nucleotides are TGCGCCAGCAGCAACCGGGACAGGGAAGGCGAGCAGTACTTC. The chain carries TRBV5-1 and TRBJ2-7; 9 bases are shared with TRBD1. Trimming at V came to 4 bases and at J to 6 bases, leaving 8 bases not matched to a gene. The CDR3 extends over 14 amino acids. Germline CDR1 and CDR2: SGHRS and YFSETQ.

The chain couples TRBV20-1 to TRBJ2-7; possibly TRBD1 for D (5 bases). The CDR3 totals 14 residues. Trimming cost V 2 bases and J 0 bases, with 11 bases left between them. Germline CDR1 is DFQATT and CDR2 is SNEGSKA (reference sequence). The CDR3, as DNA: TGCAGTGCTAGAAACAGGTCGTACTCCTACGAGCAGTACTTC. This encodes CSARNRSYSYEQYF.